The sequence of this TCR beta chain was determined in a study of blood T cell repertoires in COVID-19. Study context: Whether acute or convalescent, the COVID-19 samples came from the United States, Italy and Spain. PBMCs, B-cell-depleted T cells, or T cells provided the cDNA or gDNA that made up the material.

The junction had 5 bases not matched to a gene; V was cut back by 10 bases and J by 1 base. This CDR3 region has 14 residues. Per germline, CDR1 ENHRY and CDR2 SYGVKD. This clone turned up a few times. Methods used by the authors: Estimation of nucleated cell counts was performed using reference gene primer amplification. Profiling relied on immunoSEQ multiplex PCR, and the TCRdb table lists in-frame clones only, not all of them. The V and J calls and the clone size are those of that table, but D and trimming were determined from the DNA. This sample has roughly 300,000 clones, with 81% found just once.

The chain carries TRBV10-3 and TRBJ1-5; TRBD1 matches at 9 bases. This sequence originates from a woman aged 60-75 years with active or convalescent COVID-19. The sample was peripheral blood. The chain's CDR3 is CATQGAGSNQPQHF. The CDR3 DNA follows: TGTGCCACACAGGGGGCTGGAAGCAATCAGCCCCAGCATTTT.